A selection of T cell receptor beta chains follows, all from one sample in a study of T-cell memory formation after mild COVID-19. Each CDR3 protein gets one entry after TCRdb re-called the 5' RACE reads with MiXCR. This table has about 170,000 distinct CDR3 sequences, over 10% appearing once. Sequenced material: PBMCs or a T cell subset sorted from them (not recorded which). Receptor source: a man aged 18 to 29 who had mild COVID-19 (a few samples of this study predate the infection). Cell type and time point are not known. Both conserved end residues are part of each CDR3. The D gene is left open where the match is weak. Some rows mark clone size as missing; the rest say once, few, many or name a class of expanded clone.

D gene | clone size | J gene | V gene | CDR3 DNA | CDR3 protein
. | . | TRBJ1-1 | TRBV7-6 | TGTGCCAGCAGCTTGCGCGACAGAGCGAACACTGAAGCTTTCTTT | CASSLRDRANTEAFF
TRBD2 | many | TRBJ2-1 | TRBV3-1 | TGTGCCAGCAGCCAGCCCCTAGCGGGGGCCGGGCAGTTCTTC | CASSQPLAGAGQFF
. | . | TRBJ1-1 | TRBV5-1 | TGCGCCAGCAGCCCCGACCCGGGACACTTAAACACTGAAGCTTTCTTT | CASSPDPGHLNTEAFF
. | . | TRBJ2-7 | TRBV29-1 | TGCAGCGTTGAGATTGCAGGGAAAGGCTACGAGCAGTACTTC | CSVEIAGKGYEQYF
TRBD1 | . | TRBJ1-1 | TRBV7-9 | TGTGCCAGCAGCTTAGCGAGGCGGACAGGCGACACTGAAGCTTTCTTT | CASSLARRTGDTEAFF
. | medium-sized | TRBJ1-5 | TRBV4-3 | TGCGCCAGCAGCCAAGACTGGGGGGACAATCAGCCCCAGCATTTT | CASSQDWGDNQPQHF
. | . | TRBJ1-1 | TRBV18 | TGTGCCAGCTCACCAAGCCAGGGTCCCACTGAAGCTTTCTTT | CASSPSQGPTEAFF
. | . | TRBJ2-2 | TRBV3-1 | TGTGCCAGCAGCCAAGATGGGCTATCGAACACCGGGGAGCTGTTTTTT | CASSQDGLSNTGELFF
. | . | TRBJ2-7 | TRBV5-1 | TGCGCCAGCAGCTTTTTCCAGGCAGAGGGCGAGCAGTACTTC | CASSFFQAEGEQYF
. | . | TRBJ2-6 | TRBV6-2/TRBV6-3 | TGTGCCAGCAGTTGGGGCGGGGCCTCTGGGGCCAACGTCCTGACTTTC | CASSWGGASGANVLTF
TRBD1 | . | TRBJ1-6 | TRBV7-9 | TGTGCCAGCAGCCATGGGACAGGGAATTCACCCCTCCACTTT | CASSHGTGNSPLHF
TRBD2 | many | TRBJ2-6 | TRBV5-1 | TGCGCCAGCAGCTTGAAGATAACTAGCGGGAGCTCTGGGGCCAACGTCCTGACTTTC | CASSLKITSGSSGANVLTF
. | . | TRBJ2-3 | TRBV6-5 | TGTGCCAGCAGGTGGTCGGAGTACACAGATACGCAGTATTTT | CASRWSEYTDTQYF
. | few | TRBJ1-4 | TRBV5-1 | TGCGCCAGCAGCTTGGCCGGGGCGGATGAAAAACTGTTTTTT | CASSLAGADEKLFF
. | many | TRBJ2-3 | TRBV7-2 | TGTGCCAGCAGCTTAGAGTTCCCTCGGGACGGAGACACAGATACGCAGTATTTT | CASSLEFPRDGDTDTQYF
. | . | TRBJ2-2 | TRBV7-3 | TGTGCCAGCAGGCCGAACGGGGCCCGGCCCGGGGAGCTGTTTTTT | CASRPNGARPGELFF
. | . | TRBJ2-5 | TRBV12-5 | TGTGCTAGTGGTTTGGCCGGACAGAAGACCCAGTACTTC | CASGLAGQKTQYF
. | . | TRBJ1-2 | TRBV7-2 | TGTGCCAGCAGCTTAGGCCAGATAGGAGGTTACACCTTC | CASSLGQIGGYTF